This T cell receptor beta chain is from a study of CD8 T cells in ankylosing spondylitis. Trimming took 4 bases from V and 7 from J, leaving 10 bases between them. There are 12 residues in the CDR3. Per germline, CDR1 SEHNR and CDR2 FQNEAQ (reference sequence). Notes on this clonotype: Its target is not known.

Points from the study as a whole: Seemingly characteristic of ankylosing spondylitis blood was a TCR beta motif consisting of several highly homologous variants. Both synovial fluid and blood in reactive arthritis had previously been reported to carry some motif variants. Disease-linked clones had a CD8+ phenotype and relatively low frequency in peripheral blood.

Each TCR beta library was made by quantitative 5'-RACE that incorporated molecular barcodes. Using its own MiXCR run on the 5' RACE reads, TCRdb lists one record per CDR3 protein. The table shows some 800,000 distinct CDR3 sequences, with about 10% occurring only once. The chain has TRBV7-9 and TRBJ2-5; no definite D call. Sequencing was carried out using blood, either unsorted or a sorted T cell fraction (not recorded which). The sequence was obtained from a male donor with ankylosing spondylitis. The CDR3 region is CASSSEEGTQYF. The CDR3 coding sequence is TGTGCCAGCAGCTCTGAGGAAGGGACCCAGTACTTC.